The present T cell receptor beta chain was sequenced within a study of CD8+ T cells in alopecia areata. Obtained from alopecia areata patients were lesional scalp punch biopsies along with peripheral blood. Sequencing used cDNA as its template, made by extracting RNA and reverse transcribing it. Data came from immunoSEQ multiplex PCR; TCRdb stores just in-frame clones and leaves some out. The table records hundreds of thousands of clones, about 60% of them present only once. Material: CD4+ T cells sorted from blood, obtained at week 0. This TCR was sampled from a human donor with alopecia areata.

The CDR3 DNA sequence: TGTGCCAGCAGCGTGACAGCGGGAGGCTCTACTAGCACAGATACGCAGTATTTT. This translates into CASSVTAGGSTSTDTQYF. The V and J genes are TRBV9 and TRBJ2-3; TRBD2 aligns across 9 bases. J was trimmed by 0 bases and V by 2 bases; bases with no gene match: 10. The V gene's germline CDR1 is SGDLS and CDR2 YYNGEE. This CDR3 spans 18 amino acids.